This is a list of T cell receptor beta chains from one sample in a study of shared clonotypes between healthy human individuals. Some clones are missing from TCRdb's copy, which holds only in-frame ones; the method was immunoSEQ multiplex PCR. The profile shows approximately 2.5 million clones, 80% to 95% of them singletons. The sequenced material came from naive CD4+ T cells from PBMCs. These receptors were taken from a man between 18 and 35 years old in good health. Some clones in this sample may be carry-over from other donors' samples. Each CDR3 is given with its conserved first and last residue. D genes are given only for firm matches. Size tells how often a clone was seen (once, few, many) or the class of an expanded clone, and some rows leave it out.

clone_size,d_call,v_call,j_call,cdr3_aa,cdr3_nt
-,TRBD2,TRBV5-1,TRBJ2-1,CASRRRGARETSYNEQFF,TGCGCCAGCAGAAGGAGGGGCGCGCGGGAGACGAGTTACAATGAGCAGTTCTTC
-,TRBD1,TRBV25-1,TRBJ2-1,CASSNSGTGGFQFF,TGTGCCAGCAGTAATTCCGGGACAGGGGGCTTCCAGTTCTTC
-,TRBD2,TRBV11-2,TRBJ2-1,CASSPDWRESSYNEQFF,TGTGCCAGCAGCCCGGATTGGCGGGAGAGCTCCTACAATGAGCAGTTCTTC
-,TRBD2,TRBV7-2,TRBJ2-1,CASSLLLAGDVGGQFF,TGTGCCAGCAGTTTACTACTAGCGGGAGACGTTGGGGGGCAGTTCTTC
-,-,TRBV5-1,TRBJ1-2,CASSQNGNYGYTF,TGCGCCAGCAGTCAAAACGGTAACTATGGCTACACCTTC
-,-,TRBV27,TRBJ1-4,CASSLRRTPGEKLFF,TGTGCCAGCAGTTTAAGACGCACTCCAGGGGAGAAACTGTTTTTT
-,TRBD2,TRBV27,TRBJ2-5,CASKGLRGGGQETQYF,TGTGCCAGCAAGGGCCTGCGGGGGGGAGGGCAAGAGACCCAGTACTTC
-,-,TRBV7-9,TRBJ2-7,CASSSPGEQYF,TGTGCCAGCAGCTCGCCTGGCGAGCAGTACTTC
-,-,TRBV2,TRBJ2-5,CASSITGDQETQYF,TGTGCCAGCAGTATTACCGGGGACCAAGAGACCCAGTACTTC
-,TRBD2,TRBV5-4,TRBJ2-1,CASSLAGGRAPEQFF,TGTGCCAGCAGCTTGGCCGGCGGGAGGGCCCCGGAGCAGTTCTTC
-,-,TRBV4-1,TRBJ2-3,CASSQVLASSTDTQYF,TGCGCCAGCAGCCAAGTTTTGGCAAGCAGCACAGATACGCAGTATTTT
-,-,TRBV29-1,TRBJ1-2,CSVAREANYGYTF,TGCAGCGTCGCCCGGGAAGCTAACTATGGCTACACCTTC
-,-,TRBV28,TRBJ2-7,CASSLSPTYEQYF,TGTGCCAGCAGTTTAAGTCCTACCTACGAGCAGTACTTC
-,-,TRBV29-1,TRBJ1-4,CSVSRASHSEKLFF,TGCAGCGTTAGCCGAGCGTCTCACAGTGAAAAACTGTTTTTT
-,TRBD2,TRBV18,TRBJ2-5,CASSPVLAGGRETQYF,TGTGCCAGCTCACCTGTACTAGCGGGGGGGAGAGAGACCCAGTACTTC
-,-,TRBV9,TRBJ2-1,CASSVDGGANEQFF,TGTGCCAGCAGCGTAGATGGGGGGGCCAATGAGCAGTTCTTC
-,TRBD2,TRBV19,TRBJ2-2,CASIGRGTNTGELFF,TGTGCCAGTATAGGGCGGGGGACGAACACCGGGGAGCTGTTTTTT
-,-,TRBV5-1,TRBJ1-2,CASSLWGTDILDGYTF,TGCGCCAGCAGCTTATGGGGCACGGATATACTCGATGGCTACACCTTC
-,-,TRBV28,TRBJ1-2,CASWPGGNYGYTF,TGTGCCAGTTGGCCGGGGGGCAACTATGGCTACACCTTC
-,-,TRBV7-9,TRBJ1-3,CASSIQSFSGNTIYF,TGTGCCAGCAGCATCCAGAGTTTCTCTGGAAACACCATATATTTT
-,TRBD1,TRBV28,TRBJ2-3,CASSSEDRGESDTQYF,TGTGCCAGCAGTTCCGAGGACAGGGGAGAGTCAGATACGCAGTATTTT
-,-,TRBV11-2,TRBJ2-1,CASSHPSPQFF,TGTGCCAGCAGCCACCCTAGCCCGCAGTTCTTC
-,TRBD1,TRBV6-1,TRBJ1-5,CASSGMGQGAGQPQHF,TGTGCCAGCAGTGGTATGGGACAGGGGGCAGGGCAGCCCCAGCATTTT
-,TRBD2,TRBV2,TRBJ2-7,CASSDRGGFEQYF,TGTGCCAGCAGTGATCGGGGGGGGTTCGAGCAGTACTTC
few,-,TRBV7-8,TRBJ2-5,CAARGLQETQYF,TGTGCCGCAAGGGGCCTACAAGAGACCCAGTACTTC
-,TRBD1,TRBV4-1,TRBJ1-1,CASWIGTGMNTEAFF,TGCGCCAGTTGGATCGGGACAGGGATGAACACTGAAGCTTTCTTT
-,-,TRBV5-6,TRBJ2-7,CASSFRGNTYEQYF,TGTGCCAGCAGCTTTAGGGGGAATACCTACGAGCAGTACTTC
-,TRBD1,TRBV6-6,TRBJ1-5,CASRHRDRYQPQHF,TGTGCCAGCAGGCACCGGGACAGATATCAGCCCCAGCATTTT
-,TRBD2,TRBV9,TRBJ2-5,CASSPRDYPQETQYF,TGTGCCAGCAGCCCCCGGGACTACCCCCAAGAGACCCAGTACTTC
-,TRBD1,TRBV6-5,TRBJ1-5,CASSYTGGQGPQHF,TGTGCCAGCAGTTACACAGGGGGCCAAGGGCCCCAGCATTTT
-,-,TRBV18,TRBJ2-7,CASSQQGHEQYF,TGTGCCAGCTCTCAACAGGGCCACGAGCAGTACTTC
-,-,TRBV14,TRBJ2-3,CASSNLGRTDTQYF,TGTGCCAGCAGCAACCTCGGACGGACAGATACGCAGTATTTT
-,-,TRBV5-1,TRBJ2-5,CASSFLQGQETQYF,TGCGCCAGCAGCTTCCTCCAAGGCCAAGAGACCCAGTACTTC
-,-,TRBV5-1,TRBJ2-3,CASSLMPRGTGTDTQYF,TGCGCCAGCAGCTTAATGCCCAGGGGGACTGGCACAGATACGCAGTATTTT
-,-,TRBV19,TRBJ1-2,CASSIMTAYTYGYTF,TGTGCCAGTAGTATTATGACGGCTTATACCTATGGCTACACCTTC
-,TRBD1,TRBV5-5,TRBJ2-6,CASSLEDRGRGANVLTF,TGTGCCAGCAGCTTGGAGGACAGGGGGCGTGGGGCCAACGTCCTGACTTTC
-,-,TRBV6-1,TRBJ2-3,CASSVLGGLIAPTDTQYF,TGTGCCAGCAGTGTCTTAGGAGGGTTAATAGCGCCCACAGATACGCAGTATTTT
-,-,TRBV10-2,TRBJ1-6,CASSLTGTVNSPLHF,TGCGCCAGCAGTCTGACCGGGACGGTAAATTCACCCCTCCACTTT
once,-,TRBV28,TRBJ1-5,CAGKGAGALTDQPQHF,TGTGCCGGAAAAGGAGCAGGGGCCCTTACTGATCAGCCCCAGCATTTT
-,-,TRBV9,TRBJ1-3,CASSPQGSSGNTIYF,TGTGCCAGCAGCCCCCAGGGGTCCTCTGGAAACACCATATATTTT
-,TRBD1,TRBV5-1,TRBJ2-1,CASSRTDRVEEQFF,TGCGCCAGCAGCCGAACCGACAGGGTCGAGGAGCAGTTCTTC